This T cell receptor beta chain emerged from a study of blood T cell repertoires in COVID-19. Background on the study: From the United States, Italy and Spain came samples of acute and convalescent COVID-19. Nucleic acid was either cDNA or gDNA, and it came from T cells, B-cell-depleted T cells, or PBMCs.

In the original analysis: Reference gene primer amplification in the assay estimated nucleated cell counts. Repertoires were generated with immunoSEQ multiplex PCR, while TCRdb's copy carries only in-frame clones and drops some. For V, J and clone size, that table is used; D and trimming come from the DNA. This sample carries tens of thousands of clones, 85% of them seen once, and the ten largest clones take under 3%. Deletions cut 3 bases from V and 2 bases from J, with 8 bases between. In germline, CDR1 is LNHDA, CDR2 SQIVND (reference sequence). This CDR3 is 14 amino acids long. The clonotype was recovered from an elderly man with acute or convalescent COVID-19. The source material was peripheral blood. This chain joins TRBV19 and TRBJ1-5, with TRBD1 as a possible D gene (5 bases). CDR3 bases: TGTGCCAGTAGTATCGTAGGGGGCAATCAGCCCCAGCATTTT. Its protein is CASSIVGGNQPQHF.